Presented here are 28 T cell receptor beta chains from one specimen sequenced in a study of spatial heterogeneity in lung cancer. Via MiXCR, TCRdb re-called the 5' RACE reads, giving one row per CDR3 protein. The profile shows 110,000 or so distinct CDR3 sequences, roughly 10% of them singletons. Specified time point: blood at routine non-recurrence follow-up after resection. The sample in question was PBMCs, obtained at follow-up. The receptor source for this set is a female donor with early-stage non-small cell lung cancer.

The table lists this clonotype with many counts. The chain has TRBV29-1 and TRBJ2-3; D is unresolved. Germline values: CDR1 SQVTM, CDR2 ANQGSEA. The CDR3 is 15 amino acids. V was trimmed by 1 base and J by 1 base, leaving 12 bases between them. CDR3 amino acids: CSVEVASLGTDTQYF. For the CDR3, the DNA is TGCAGCGTTGAAGTAGCTAGTCTGGGCACAGATACGCAGTATTTT.

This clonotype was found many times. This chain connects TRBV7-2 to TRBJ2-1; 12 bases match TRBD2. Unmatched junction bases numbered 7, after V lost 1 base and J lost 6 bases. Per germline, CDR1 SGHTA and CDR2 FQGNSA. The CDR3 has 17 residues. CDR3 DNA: TGTGCCAGCAGCTTAGTGGCTAGCGGGAGGGCCGGCAATGAGCAGTTCTTC. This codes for CASSLVASGRAGNEQFF.

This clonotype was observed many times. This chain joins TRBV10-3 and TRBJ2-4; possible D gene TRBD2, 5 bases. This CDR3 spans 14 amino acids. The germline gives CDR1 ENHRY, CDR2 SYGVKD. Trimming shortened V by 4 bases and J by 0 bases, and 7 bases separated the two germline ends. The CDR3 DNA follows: TGTGCCATCAGTGCAGCGGTAGCCAAAAACATTCAGTACTTC. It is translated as CAISAAVAKNIQYF.

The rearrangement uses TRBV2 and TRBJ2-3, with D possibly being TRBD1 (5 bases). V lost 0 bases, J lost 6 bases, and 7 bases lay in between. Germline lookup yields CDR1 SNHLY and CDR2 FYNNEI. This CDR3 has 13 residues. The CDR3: CASSEAGVDTQYF. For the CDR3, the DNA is TGTGCCAGCAGTGAAGCAGGGGTTGATACGCAGTATTTT.

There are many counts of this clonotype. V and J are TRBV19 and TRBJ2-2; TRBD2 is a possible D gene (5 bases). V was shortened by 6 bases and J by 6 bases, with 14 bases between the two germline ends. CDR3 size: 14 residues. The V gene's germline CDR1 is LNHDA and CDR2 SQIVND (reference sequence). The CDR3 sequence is CASRRAVASGELFF. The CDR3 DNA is TGTGCCAGTAGGAGGGCGGTGGCATCCGGGGAGCTGTTTTTT.

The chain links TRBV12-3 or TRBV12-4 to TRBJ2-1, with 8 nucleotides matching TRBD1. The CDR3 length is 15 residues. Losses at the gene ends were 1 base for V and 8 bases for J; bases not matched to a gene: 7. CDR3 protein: CASSLGTGYLDEQFF. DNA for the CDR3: TGTGCCAGCAGTTTAGGGACAGGGTATTTAGATGAGCAGTTCTTC.

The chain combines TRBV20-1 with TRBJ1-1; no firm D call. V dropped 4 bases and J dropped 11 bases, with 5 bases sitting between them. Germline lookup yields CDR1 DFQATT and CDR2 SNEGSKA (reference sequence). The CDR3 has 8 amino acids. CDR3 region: CSAKRAFF. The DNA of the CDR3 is TGCAGTGCTAAAAGGGCTTTCTTT.

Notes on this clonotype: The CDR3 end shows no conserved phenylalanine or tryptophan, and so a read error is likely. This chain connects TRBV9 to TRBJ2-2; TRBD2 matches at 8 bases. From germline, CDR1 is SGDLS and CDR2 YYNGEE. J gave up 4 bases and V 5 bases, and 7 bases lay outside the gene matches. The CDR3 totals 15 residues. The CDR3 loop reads CASRTGTSATGELFL. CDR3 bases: TGTGCCAGCAGGACCGGGACTAGTGCCACCGGGGAGCTGTTTTTA.

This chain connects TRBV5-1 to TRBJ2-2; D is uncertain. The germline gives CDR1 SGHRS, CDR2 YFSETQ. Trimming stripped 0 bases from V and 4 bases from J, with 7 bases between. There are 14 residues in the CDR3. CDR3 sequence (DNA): TGCGCCAGCAGCTTGGCCTTGGGCACCGGGGAGCTGTTTTTT. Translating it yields CASSLALGTGELFF.

The CDR3 DNA sequence: TGTGCCAGCAGCTTAGTAGCGAACACCGGGGAGCTGTTTTTT. Encoded protein: CASSLVANTGELFF. The chain links TRBV7-2 to TRBJ2-2; D remains ambiguous. CDR1 SGHTA and CDR2 FQGNSA come from the germline V gene. The CDR3 sequence is 14 residues long. V dropped 1 base and J dropped 0 bases, with 3 bases sitting between them.

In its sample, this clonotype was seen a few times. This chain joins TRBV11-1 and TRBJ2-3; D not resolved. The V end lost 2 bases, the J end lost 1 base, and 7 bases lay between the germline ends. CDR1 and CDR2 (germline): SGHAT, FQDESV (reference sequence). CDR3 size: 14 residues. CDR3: CASSLRWGTDTQYF. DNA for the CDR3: TGTGCCAGCAGCTTACGTTGGGGCACAGATACGCAGTATTTT.

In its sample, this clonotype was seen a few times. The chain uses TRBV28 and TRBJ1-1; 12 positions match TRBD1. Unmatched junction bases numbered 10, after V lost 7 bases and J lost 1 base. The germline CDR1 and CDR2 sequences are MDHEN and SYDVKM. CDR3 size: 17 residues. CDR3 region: CASNTLGTGGRNTEAFF. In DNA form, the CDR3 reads TGTGCCAGCAATACTTTAGGGACAGGGGGCAGGAACACTGAAGCTTTCTTT.

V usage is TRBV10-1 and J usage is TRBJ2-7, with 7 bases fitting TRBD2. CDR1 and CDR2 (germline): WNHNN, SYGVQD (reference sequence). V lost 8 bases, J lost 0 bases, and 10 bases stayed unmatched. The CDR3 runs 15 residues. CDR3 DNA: TGCGCCAGCCACCAAGGACTAGTGAACTCCTACGAGCAGTACGTC. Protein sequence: CASHQGLVNSYEQYV.

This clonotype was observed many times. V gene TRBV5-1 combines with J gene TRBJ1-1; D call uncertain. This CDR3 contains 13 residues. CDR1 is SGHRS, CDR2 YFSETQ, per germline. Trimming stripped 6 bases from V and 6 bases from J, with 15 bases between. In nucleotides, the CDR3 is TGCGCCAGCATCGAACAGATGGGATCTGAAGCTTTCTTT. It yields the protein CASIEQMGSEAFF.

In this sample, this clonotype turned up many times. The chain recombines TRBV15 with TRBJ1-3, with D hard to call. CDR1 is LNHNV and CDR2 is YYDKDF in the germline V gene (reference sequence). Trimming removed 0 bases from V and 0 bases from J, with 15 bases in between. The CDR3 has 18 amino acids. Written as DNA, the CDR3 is TGTGCCACCAGCAGAGATACAAGCGACACCTACTCTGGAAACACCATATATTTT. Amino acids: CATSRDTSDTYSGNTIYF.

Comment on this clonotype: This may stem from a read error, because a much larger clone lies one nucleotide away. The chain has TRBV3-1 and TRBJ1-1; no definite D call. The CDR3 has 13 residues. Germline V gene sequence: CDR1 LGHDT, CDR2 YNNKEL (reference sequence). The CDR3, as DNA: TGTGTCAGCAGCCAGATCGAATCCCCTGAAGCTTTCTTT. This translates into CVSSQIESPEAFF. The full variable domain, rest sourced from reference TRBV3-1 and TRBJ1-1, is DTAVSQTPKYLVTQMGNDKSIKCEQNLGHDTMYWYKQDSKKFLKIMFSYNNKELIINETVPNRFSPKSPDKAHLNLHINSLELGDSAVYFCVSSQIESPEAFFGQGTRLTVV.

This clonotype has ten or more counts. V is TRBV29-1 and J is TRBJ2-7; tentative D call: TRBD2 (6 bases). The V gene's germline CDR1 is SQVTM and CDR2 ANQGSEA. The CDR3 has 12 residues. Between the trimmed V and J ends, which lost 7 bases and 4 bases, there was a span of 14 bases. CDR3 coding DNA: TGCAGCGCTACGGGACTGAATTACGAGCAGTACTTC. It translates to CSATGLNYEQYF.

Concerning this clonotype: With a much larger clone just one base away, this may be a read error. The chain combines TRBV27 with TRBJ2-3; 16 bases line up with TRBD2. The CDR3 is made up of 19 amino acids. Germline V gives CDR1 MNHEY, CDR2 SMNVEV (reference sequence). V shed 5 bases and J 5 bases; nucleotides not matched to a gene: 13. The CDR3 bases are TGTGCCAGCAGTATCAAACCTCCGGGACTAGCGGGAGGGATAGATACGCAGTATTTT. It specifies CASSIKPPGLAGGIDTQYF.

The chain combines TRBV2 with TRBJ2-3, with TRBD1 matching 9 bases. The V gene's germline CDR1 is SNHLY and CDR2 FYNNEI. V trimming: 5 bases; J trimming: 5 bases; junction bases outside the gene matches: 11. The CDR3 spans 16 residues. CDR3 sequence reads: CASSLQGAGVRDTQYF. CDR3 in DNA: TGTGCCAGCAGTTTACAGGGGGCAGGGGTACGAGATACGCAGTATTTT.

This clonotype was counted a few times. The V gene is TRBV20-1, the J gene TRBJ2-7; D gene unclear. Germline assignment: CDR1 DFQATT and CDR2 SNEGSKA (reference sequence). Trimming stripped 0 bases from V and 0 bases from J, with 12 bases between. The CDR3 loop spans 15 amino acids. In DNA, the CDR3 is TGCAGTGCTAGAGATTCCCGAGCGCCCTCCTACGAGCAGTACTTC. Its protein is CSARDSRAPSYEQYF.

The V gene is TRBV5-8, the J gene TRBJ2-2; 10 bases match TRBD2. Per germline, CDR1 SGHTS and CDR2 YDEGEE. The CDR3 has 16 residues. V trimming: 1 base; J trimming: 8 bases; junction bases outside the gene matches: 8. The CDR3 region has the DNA TGTGCCAGCAGCTTGTACCTAGCGGGAGTGACGGGGGAGCTGTTTTTT. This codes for CASSLYLAGVTGELFF.

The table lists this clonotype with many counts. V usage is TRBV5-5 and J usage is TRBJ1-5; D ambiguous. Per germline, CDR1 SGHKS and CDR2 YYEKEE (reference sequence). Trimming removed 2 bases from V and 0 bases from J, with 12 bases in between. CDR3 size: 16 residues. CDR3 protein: CASSLEAAYSNQPQHF. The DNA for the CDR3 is TGTGCCAGCAGCTTAGAGGCCGCCTATAGCAATCAGCCCCAGCATTTT.

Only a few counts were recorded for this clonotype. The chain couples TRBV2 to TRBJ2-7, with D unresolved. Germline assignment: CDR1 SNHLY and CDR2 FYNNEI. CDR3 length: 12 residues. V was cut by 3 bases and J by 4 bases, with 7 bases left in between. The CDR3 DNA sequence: TGTGCCAGCAGTGACGGCGGATACGAGCAGTACTTC. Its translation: CASSDGGYEQYF.

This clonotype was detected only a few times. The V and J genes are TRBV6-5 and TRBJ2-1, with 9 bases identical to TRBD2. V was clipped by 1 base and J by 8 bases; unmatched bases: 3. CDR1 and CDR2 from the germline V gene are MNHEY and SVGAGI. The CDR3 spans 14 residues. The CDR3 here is CASSYLREGHEQFF. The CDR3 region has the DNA TGTGCCAGCAGTTACTTGCGGGAGGGCCATGAGCAGTTCTTC.

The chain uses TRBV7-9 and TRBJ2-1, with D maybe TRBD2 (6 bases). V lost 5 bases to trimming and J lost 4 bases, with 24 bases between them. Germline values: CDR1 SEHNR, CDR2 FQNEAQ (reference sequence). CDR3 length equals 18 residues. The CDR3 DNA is TGTGCCAGCAGCCCCCCGCTTCGGAGTTCGCGGGGTTACAATGAGCAGTTCTTC. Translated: CASSPPLRSSRGYNEQFF.

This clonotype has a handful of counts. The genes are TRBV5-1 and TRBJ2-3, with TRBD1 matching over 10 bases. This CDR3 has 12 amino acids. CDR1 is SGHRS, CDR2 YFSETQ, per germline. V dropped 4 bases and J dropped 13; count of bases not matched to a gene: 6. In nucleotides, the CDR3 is TGCGCCAGCAGCCCGGGACAGGGGCAGGAGTATTTT. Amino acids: CASSPGQGQEYF.

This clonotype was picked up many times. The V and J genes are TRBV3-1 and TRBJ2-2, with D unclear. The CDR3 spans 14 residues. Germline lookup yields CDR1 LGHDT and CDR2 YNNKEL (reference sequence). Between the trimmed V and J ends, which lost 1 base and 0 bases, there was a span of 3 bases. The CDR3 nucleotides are TGTGCCAGCAGCCAAGGGCCGAACACCGGGGAGCTGTTTTTT. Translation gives CASSQGPNTGELFF.

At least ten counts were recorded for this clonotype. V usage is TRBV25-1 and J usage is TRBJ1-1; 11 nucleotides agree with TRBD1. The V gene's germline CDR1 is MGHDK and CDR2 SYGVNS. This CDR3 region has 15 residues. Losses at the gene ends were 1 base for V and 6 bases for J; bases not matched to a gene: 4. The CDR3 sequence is CASSEFGQGASEAFF. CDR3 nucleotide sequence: TGTGCCAGCAGTGAATTTGGACAGGGGGCCTCTGAAGCTTTCTTT.